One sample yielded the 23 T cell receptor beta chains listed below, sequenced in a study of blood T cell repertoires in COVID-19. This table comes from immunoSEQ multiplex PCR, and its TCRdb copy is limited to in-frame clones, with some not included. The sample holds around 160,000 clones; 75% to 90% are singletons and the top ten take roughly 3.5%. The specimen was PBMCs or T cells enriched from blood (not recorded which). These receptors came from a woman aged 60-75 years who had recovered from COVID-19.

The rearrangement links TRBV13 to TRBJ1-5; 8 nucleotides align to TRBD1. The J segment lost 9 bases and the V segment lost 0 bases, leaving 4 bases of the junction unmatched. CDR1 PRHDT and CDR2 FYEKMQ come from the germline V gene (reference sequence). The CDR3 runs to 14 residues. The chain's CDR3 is CASSLGTGGSPQHF. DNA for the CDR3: TGTGCCAGCAGCTTAGGTACAGGGGGTTCGCCCCAGCATTTT.

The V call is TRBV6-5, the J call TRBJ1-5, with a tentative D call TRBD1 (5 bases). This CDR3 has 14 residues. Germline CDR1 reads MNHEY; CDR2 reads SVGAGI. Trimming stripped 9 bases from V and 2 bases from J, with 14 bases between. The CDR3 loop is CASKLGLGNQPQHF. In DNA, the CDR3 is TGTGCCAGTAAGCTGGGGCTCGGCAATCAGCCCCAGCATTTT.

For the CDR3, the DNA is TGTGCCAGCAGCAGATTGGGACTAGCGGTCTCCTACGAGCAGTACTTC. This gives the protein CASSRLGLAVSYEQYF. The V gene is TRBV9, the J gene TRBJ2-7; 11 positions agree with TRBD2. CDR1 is SGDLS and CDR2 is YYNGEE in the germline V gene. J gave up 0 bases and V 4 bases, and 6 bases lay outside the gene matches. The CDR3 is 16 amino acids.

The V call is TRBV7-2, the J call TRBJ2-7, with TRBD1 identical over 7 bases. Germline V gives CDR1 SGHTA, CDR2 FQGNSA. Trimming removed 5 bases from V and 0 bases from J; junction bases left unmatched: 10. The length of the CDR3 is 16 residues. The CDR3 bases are TGTGCCAGCAGCCCAATAGGGGGCCAGAGCTCCTACGAGCAGTACTTC. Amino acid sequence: CASSPIGGQSSYEQYF.

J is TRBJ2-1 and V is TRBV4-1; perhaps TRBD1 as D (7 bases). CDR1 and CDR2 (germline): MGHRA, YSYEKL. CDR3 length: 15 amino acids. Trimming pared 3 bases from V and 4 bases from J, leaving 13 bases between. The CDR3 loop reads CASSQAGQRYNEQFF. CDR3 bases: TGCGCCAGCAGCCAGGCGGGACAGCGATACAATGAGCAGTTCTTC.

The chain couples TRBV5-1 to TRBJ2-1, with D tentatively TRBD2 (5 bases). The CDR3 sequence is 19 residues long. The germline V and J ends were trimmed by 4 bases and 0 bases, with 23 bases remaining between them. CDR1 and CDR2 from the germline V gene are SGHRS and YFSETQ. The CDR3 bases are TGCGCCAGCAGCAACCCGGGGAAATTAACCCTAAGCTCCTACAATGAGCAGTTCTTC. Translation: CASSNPGKLTLSSYNEQFF. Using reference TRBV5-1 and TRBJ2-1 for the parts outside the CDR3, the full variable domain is KAGVTQTPRYLIKTRGQQVTLSCSPISGHRSVSWYQQTPGQGLQFLFEYFSETQRNKGNFPGRFSGRQFSNSRSEMNVSTLELGDSALYLCASSNPGKLTLSSYNEQFFGPGTRLTVL.

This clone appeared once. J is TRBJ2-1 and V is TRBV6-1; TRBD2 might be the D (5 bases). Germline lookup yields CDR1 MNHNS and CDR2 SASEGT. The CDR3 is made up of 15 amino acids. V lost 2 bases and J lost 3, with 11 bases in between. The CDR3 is CASSEQPGDYNEQFF. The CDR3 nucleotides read TGTGCCAGCAGTGAACAACCCGGGGACTACAATGAGCAGTTCTTC.

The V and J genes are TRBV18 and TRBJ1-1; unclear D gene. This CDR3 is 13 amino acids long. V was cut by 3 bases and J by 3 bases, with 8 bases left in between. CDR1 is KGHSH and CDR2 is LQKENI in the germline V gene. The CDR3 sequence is CASSPLLHTEAFF. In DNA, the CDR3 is TGTGCCAGCTCACCGTTGCTACACACTGAAGCTTTCTTT.

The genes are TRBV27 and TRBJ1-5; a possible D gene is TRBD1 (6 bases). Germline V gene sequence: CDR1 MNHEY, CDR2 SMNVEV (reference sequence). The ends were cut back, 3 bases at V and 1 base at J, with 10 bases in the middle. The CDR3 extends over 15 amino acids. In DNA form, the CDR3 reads TGTGCCAGCAGTTTTGCAGGGGTCAGCAATCAGCCCCAGCATTTT. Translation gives CASSFAGVSNQPQHF.

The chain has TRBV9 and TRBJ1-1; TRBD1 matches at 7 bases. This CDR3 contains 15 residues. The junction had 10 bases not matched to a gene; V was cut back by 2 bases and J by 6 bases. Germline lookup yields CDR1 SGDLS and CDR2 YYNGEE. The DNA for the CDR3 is TGTGCCAGCAGCGTTTCTACAGGGGTTTCAGCTGAAGCTTTCTTT. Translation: CASSVSTGVSAEAFF.

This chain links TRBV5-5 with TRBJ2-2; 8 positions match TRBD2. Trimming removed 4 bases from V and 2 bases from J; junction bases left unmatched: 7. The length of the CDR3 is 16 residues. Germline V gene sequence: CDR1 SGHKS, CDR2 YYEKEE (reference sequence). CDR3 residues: CASSRLGLANTGELFF. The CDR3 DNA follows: TGTGCCAGCAGCCGTCTCGGACTAGCCAACACCGGGGAGCTGTTTTTT.

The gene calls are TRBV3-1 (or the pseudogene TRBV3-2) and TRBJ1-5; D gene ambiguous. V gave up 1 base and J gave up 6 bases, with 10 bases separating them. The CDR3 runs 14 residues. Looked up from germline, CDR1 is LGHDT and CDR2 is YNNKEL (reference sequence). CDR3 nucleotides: TGTGCCAGCAGCCAAGGCCGGGTGGGTCAGCCCCAGCATTTT. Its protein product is CASSQGRVGQPQHF.

The CDR3 coding sequence is TGTGCCAGCAGCCCACCGGGACTAGCGGGGGCCTACGAGCAGTACTTC. As protein: CASSPPGLAGAYEQYF. The rearrangement links TRBV5-5 to TRBJ2-7; 14 bases map to TRBD2. With V trimmed by 4 bases and J by 2 bases, 5 bases remained unmatched. This CDR3 is 16 amino acids long. CDR1 is SGHKS and CDR2 is YYEKEE in the germline V gene (reference sequence).

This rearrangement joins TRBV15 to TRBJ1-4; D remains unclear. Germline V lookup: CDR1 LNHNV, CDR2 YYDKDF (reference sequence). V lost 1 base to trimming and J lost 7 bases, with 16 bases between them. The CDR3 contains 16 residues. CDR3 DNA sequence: TGTGCCACCAGCAGAGGGGCCGGGAAGAAAATTGAAAAACTGTTTTTT. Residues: CATSRGAGKKIEKLFF.

The CDR3 sequence is CASSLRLVVGEQFF. The CDR3 coding sequence is TGTGCCAGCTCACTGCGACTAGTGGTTGGTGAGCAGTTCTTC. The chain uses TRBV18 and TRBJ2-1; D perhaps matches TRBD2 (6 bases). CDR3 length: 14 residues. Trimming removed 4 bases from V and 9 bases from J, with 16 bases in between. Germline CDR1 is KGHSH and CDR2 is LQKENI.

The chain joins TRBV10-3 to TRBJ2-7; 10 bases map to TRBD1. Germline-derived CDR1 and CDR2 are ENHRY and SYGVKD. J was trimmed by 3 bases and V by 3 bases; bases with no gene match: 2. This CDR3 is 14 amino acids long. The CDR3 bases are TGTGCCATCAGTGAAGGACAGGGGGACTACGAGCAGTACTTC. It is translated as CAISEGQGDYEQYF.

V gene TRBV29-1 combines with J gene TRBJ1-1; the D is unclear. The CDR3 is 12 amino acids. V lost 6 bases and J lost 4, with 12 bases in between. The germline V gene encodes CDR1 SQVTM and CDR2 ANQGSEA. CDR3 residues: CSVSGSPTEAFF. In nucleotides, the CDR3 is TGCAGCGTCAGCGGGTCCCCCACTGAAGCTTTCTTT.

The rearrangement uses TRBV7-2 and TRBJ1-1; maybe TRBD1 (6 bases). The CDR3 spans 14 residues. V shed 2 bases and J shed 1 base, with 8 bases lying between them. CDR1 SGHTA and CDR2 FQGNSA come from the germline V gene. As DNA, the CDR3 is TGTGCCAGCAGCTTATTAGGGGGGAACACTGAAGCTTTCTTT. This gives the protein CASSLLGGNTEAFF.

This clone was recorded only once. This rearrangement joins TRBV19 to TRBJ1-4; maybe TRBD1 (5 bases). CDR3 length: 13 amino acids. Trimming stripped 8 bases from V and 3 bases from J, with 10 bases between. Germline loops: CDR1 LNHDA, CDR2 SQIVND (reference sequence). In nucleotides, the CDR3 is TGTGCCAGTCACATGGGGCCTAATGAAAAACTGTTTTTT. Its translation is CASHMGPNEKLFF.

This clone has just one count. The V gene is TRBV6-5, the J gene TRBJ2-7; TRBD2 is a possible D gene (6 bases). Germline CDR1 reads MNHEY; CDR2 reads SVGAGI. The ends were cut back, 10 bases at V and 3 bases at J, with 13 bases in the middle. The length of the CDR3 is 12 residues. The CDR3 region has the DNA TGTGCCACGGCGGGGCCCAGCTACGAGCAGTACTTC. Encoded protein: CATAGPSYEQYF.

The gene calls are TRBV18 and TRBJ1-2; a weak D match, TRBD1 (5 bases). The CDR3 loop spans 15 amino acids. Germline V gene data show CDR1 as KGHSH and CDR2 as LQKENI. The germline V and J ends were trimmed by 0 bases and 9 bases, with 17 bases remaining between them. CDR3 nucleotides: TGTGCCAGCTCACCACCGGAGACAGCCCCAGGAAGCTACACCTTC. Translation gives CASSPPETAPGSYTF.

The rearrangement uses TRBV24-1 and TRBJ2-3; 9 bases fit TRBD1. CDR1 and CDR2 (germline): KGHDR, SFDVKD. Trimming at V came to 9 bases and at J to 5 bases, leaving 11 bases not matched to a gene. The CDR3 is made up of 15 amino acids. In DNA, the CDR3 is TGTGCCACCGCGCCCAACAGGGGGCAGGGAGATACGCAGTATTTT. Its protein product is CATAPNRGQGDTQYF.

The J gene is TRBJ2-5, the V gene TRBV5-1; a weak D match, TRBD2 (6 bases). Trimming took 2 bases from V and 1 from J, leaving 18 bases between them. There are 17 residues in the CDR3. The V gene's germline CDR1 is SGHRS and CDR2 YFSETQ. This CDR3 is CASSLGRGLRVQETQYF. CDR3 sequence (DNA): TGCGCCAGCAGCTTAGGACGGGGACTCAGGGTCCAAGAGACCCAGTACTTC.